This T cell receptor (beta chain) originates from a study of cytomegalovirus exposure and HLA in healthy donors (TCRdb year 2017). About the study as a whole: In an earlier analysis of 550 to 750 of the donors, under 300 Gb of sequence data and 100 million or so unique TCR beta sequences from about 179 million T cells were reported. The aim of the study was to test whether cataloging public T cell receptors could identify signatures of past pathogen exposure. All discovery cohort repertoires had been generated using a single sequencing platform. A separate validation cohort of roughly 110 different subjects was used in addition to the approximately 670-subject first cohort. Genome-wide SNP genotypes for about 55% of the roughly 670 donors were used in a later genetic analysis, which treated that subset as a discovery cohort. An earlier analysis of 587 of the donors used high-throughput TCR beta sequencing to judge whether each TCR beta V gene segment behaved as functional or pseudogenic. To predict cytomegalovirus infection status, the study brought together high-throughput TCR immunosequencing, statistical association of individual TCRs with disease status, and machine learning. Typing coverage differed by locus: A, B, C, DRB1 and DQB1 were typed in roughly 629-640 donors, DQA1 in around 500, DPA1 in some 570, and DPB1 in just under 480. Class I and class II HLA loci were covered by the typing at four-digit resolution. Rather than drawing on any new phenotypic data, the later analysis identified candidate immune exposures from TCR beta sequences and the way those sequences occurred across donors. On average, approximately 250,000 unique TCR beta nucleotide sequences were sequenced per donor among a few hundred genotyped donors of the cohort, with 15% to 20% of those sequences being non-productive. Roughly 5 DR-DQ haplotypes were handled as single units for association and clustering, since linkage in the cohort was strong. Donor age, sex, ethnicity and CMV serostatus were collected together with the repertoire data. A later analysis re-analyzed previously published TCR beta repertoires from approximately 700 donors and added high-resolution HLA genotyping to study TCR occurrence patterns. Of the roughly 400 genotyped donors, over 70% fell in the genetic ancestry cluster associated with self-reported Caucasian donors. Roughly 300 gigabases of sequencing data and roughly 90 million unique TCR sequences were included in an early release covering over 600 HLA-typed donors. The study profiled the T cell repertoires of about 720 subjects by immunosequencing and related them to cytomegalovirus serostatus.

The cohort consisted of 650 to 700 healthy bone marrow donors. Cohort members were all nominally healthy when sampled, although unrecorded immune exposures were likely present. The donor tested CMV seropositive and was one of the 289 seropositive cohort members. A peripheral blood sample was provided by each donor, and peripheral blood mononuclear cells were used for TCR beta sequencing. The Qiagen DNeasy Blood Extraction Kit was used to extract genomic DNA from the blood cell samples. Broad study findings and their caveats: Specific HLA alleles were associated with 18,000 or so TCR beta sequences at a false discovery rate of 0.05 in a later analysis. The classifier was reported to diagnose cytomegalovirus status with high specificity and sensitivity in both the original and validation cohorts. In a later analysis, HLA-associated TCR beta chains were found to be more clonally expanded and to have lower generation probabilities than equally common non-associated chains. According to a later analysis, TCR association rates differed among HLA loci, with DRB1 alleles showing the most associated TCRs and HLA-C alleles showing the fewest. Most TCR sequences were observed very rarely across donors, whereas some public TCRs were present in many individuals. When HLA alleles, especially DR and DQ, strongly co-occurred, TCR associations were difficult to assign to individual alleles. The study gave a list of some 150 TCR beta chains associated with cytomegalovirus. In a later genetic analysis, a missense DCLRE1C variant was associated with V-gene and J-gene trimming of TCR beta chains, and the association was replicated in an independent cohort. Most CMV-associated TCR beta chains appeared to be HLA-restricted in a later analysis, and the HLA associations seemed to be driven largely by CMV exposure. A cluster of highly shared sequence variants was judged likely to be a technical artifact of the sequencing pipeline. Correlated functional status among segregating V segments might be attributable to linkage disequilibrium, but an unknown experimental factor could not be ruled out. Presence/absence analyses assumed roughly uniform sequencing depth across donors, an assumption that may not hold. A later genetic analysis reported fewer N-insertions in productive TCRs among donors in an Asian-associated ancestry cluster than the roughly 700-donor mean. Because counts were too low, roughly 17 rarely observed V segments, including chromosome 9 orphons, were left out of the earlier analysis of 500 to 650 of the donors. A further reported finding was that TCR beta sequences accurately predicted the HLA-A and HLA-B alleles for most subjects in the first cohort. HLA typing was unavailable for some donors at each locus, so association tests used only the typed subset. The cohort was sequenced for TCR beta chains only, and without alpha or paired-chain data the features that could be detected were limited. Three of the identified cytomegalovirus-associated TCR beta chains were confirmed in vitro to be specific for cytomegalovirus antigens. A later analysis reported that several top co-occurrence clusters appeared linked to parvovirus B19, influenza, CMV and Epstein-Barr virus. Broadly in line with IMGT annotations, most TCR beta V segments showed up in productive rearrangements about 87% or about 30% of the time in an earlier analysis of 587 of the donors. Immune exposure information for the cohort was limited to CMV serostatus. The authors suggested that the approach could potentially be generalized to other disease states and immunological phenotypes.

Points on this clone: Its antigen target is currently unknown. Base qualities are not provided; no much larger clone lies one nucleotide away.

The library was produced with the immunoSEQ multiplex PCR assay. The multiplex PCR relied on a mix of 60 forward primers for TCR Vbeta segments and 13 reverse primers for TCR Jbeta segments. A multiplex PCR assay on genomic DNA amplified the CDR3 region of rearranged TCR beta genes. Amplified TCR beta libraries were sequenced as 87-base-pair reads on the Illumina HiSeq System. Regarding the original processing steps: A later analysis counted tens of millions of unique TCR beta chains across the roughly 700 repertoires, and around 12 million of these chains were shared by at least two donors. To remove PCR and sequencing errors, raw reads were error-corrected and collapsed into unique sequences using a nearest-neighbor algorithm that merged closely related sequences. V, D and J gene segments were assigned by aligning CDR3 sequences to IMGT reference sequences. For a sequence to be retained, a match of at least six nucleotides was required to both a V gene segment and a J gene segment. Rearrangements were called productive when the CDR3 lacked stop codons and stayed in frame with V and J; all others were non-productive. CDR3 was defined by IMGT convention, running from the second conserved V-encoded cysteine to the conserved J-encoded phenylalanine. Sequences without an unambiguous match to a single V gene segment were excluded from the earlier analysis of 500 to 700 of the donors. In an earlier analysis of approximately 590 of the donors, V segments were called functional above 56.7% productive rearrangements and were called segregating when the between-donor standard deviation exceeded 5%. To diagnose cytomegalovirus status from the catalog of TCR beta chain sequences, a statistical classification framework was built. In a later analysis, TCR nucleotide sequences were compared against IMGT/GENE-DB human TR gene sequences so that V and J genes could be assigned. The TCRdist pipeline was used in a later analysis to assign CDR3 sequences and most-parsimonious VDJ recombination scenarios. A later analysis defined each TCR beta chain by its CDR3 amino acid sequence plus V-gene family, and excluded reads lacking a unique V-gene family. As a way to deal with suspected cross-contamination and a sequencing artifact, a later analysis dropped approximately 590 nucleotide sequences that were highly shared and had low generation probability. In a later analysis, a clonal expansion index was calculated for each public chain from normalized within-repertoire ranks of inferred template counts. Generation probabilities in a later analysis came from a VDJ recombination model fitted to out-of-frame rearrangements, and those results were checked against IGoR. A later analysis scored TCR-TCR, TCR-HLA and TCR-CMV co-occurrence with hypergeometric tests, applying a repertoire-size bias correction to TCR pairs. To estimate false discovery rates, a later analysis permuted the HLA or CMV assignments 20 times. A later analysis grouped co-occurring TCRs with DBSCAN, adding TCRdist sequence similarity when clustering within HLA-allele-positive subsets. Repertoires with fewer than 30,000 or more than 120,000 public chains were left out of co-occurrence clustering, as were five repertoires with anomalous nucleotide sharing. In TCRdb, the immuneACCESS table is reduced to in-frame sequences with V and J assigned. These tables do not hold every clone; where another copy was compared, an unresolved V gene accounts for under half, and the others remain unexplained. V, J and clone size were drawn from that table, and D and trimming were deduced from the DNA. This sample comprises 200,000 to 250,000 clones, about four fifths of them detected only once. The ten largest make up 10% of the sample.

Sequenced: PBMCs. This receptor was obtained from a woman aged 45-65 years in good health and CMV-seropositive.

The DNA sequence follows: TGTGCCAGCTCACTCTCCTTAGCGGGGGGGCCGAATGAGCAGTTCTTC. The encoded protein is CASSLSLAGGPNEQFF. Recombination joined TRBV18 with TRBJ2-1, with 11 bases in between that match TRBD2. V is trimmed back by 4 bases and J by 7 bases, and the junction contains 9 bases that no gene match accounts for. Sequences KGHSH (CDR1) and LQKENI (CDR2) are obtained from the germline V gene. The CDR3 numbers 16 residues from cysteine through phenylalanine. Only the CDR3 part of the read is kept: 48 bases, read in frame from the first base. The full variable domain, completed from the reference TRBV18 and TRBJ2-1 proteins outside the CDR3, reads NAGVMQNPRHLVRRRGQEARLRCSPMKGHSHVYWYRQLPEEGLKFMVYLQKENIIDESGMPKERFSAEFPKEGPSILRIQQVVRGDSAAYFCASSLSLAGGPNEQFFGPGTRLTVL.